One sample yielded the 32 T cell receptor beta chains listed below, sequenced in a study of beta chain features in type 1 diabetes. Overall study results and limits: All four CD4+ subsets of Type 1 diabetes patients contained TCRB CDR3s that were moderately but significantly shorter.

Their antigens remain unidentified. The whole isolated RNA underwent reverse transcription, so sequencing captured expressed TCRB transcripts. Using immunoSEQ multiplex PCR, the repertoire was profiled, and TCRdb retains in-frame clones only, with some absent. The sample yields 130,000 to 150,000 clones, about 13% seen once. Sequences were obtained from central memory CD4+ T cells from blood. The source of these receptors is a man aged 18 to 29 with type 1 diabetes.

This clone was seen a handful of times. The CDR3, as DNA: TGCGCCAGCAGCGACCTAAAAAAGGGCACAGATACGCAGTATTTT. Translation gives CASSDLKKGTDTQYF. The chain is built from TRBV5-1 and TRBJ2-3; D unresolved. The CDR3 runs to 15 residues. CDR1 and CDR2 from the germline V gene are SGHRS and YFSETQ. Trimming took 4 bases from V and 1 from J, leaving 13 bases between them.

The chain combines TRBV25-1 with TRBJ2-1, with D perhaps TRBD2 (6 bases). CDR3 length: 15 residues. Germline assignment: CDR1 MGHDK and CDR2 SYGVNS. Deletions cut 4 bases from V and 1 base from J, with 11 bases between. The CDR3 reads CASSVAGGSYNEQFF. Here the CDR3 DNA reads TGTGCCAGCAGTGTTGCTGGGGGGTCCTACAATGAGCAGTTCTTC. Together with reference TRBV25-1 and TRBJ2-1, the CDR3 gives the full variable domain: EADIYQTPRYLVIGTGKKITLECSQTMGHDKMYWYQQDPGMELHLIHYSYGVNSTEKGDLSSESTVSRIRTEHFPLTLESARPSHTSQYLCASSVAGGSYNEQFFGPGTRLTVL.

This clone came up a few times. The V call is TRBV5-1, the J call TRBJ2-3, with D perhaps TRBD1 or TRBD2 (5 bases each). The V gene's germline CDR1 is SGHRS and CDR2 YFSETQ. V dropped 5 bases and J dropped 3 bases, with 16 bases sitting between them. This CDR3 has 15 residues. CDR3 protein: CASSRSVEGTDTQYF. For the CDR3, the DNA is TGCGCCAGCAGTCGGTCAGTTGAGGGGACAGATACGCAGTATTTT. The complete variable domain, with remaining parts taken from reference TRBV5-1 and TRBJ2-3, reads KAGVTQTPRYLIKTRGQQVTLSCSPISGHRSVSWYQQTPGQGLQFLFEYFSETQRNKGNFPGRFSGRQFSNSRSEMNVSTLELGDSALYLCASSRSVEGTDTQYFGPGTRLTVL.

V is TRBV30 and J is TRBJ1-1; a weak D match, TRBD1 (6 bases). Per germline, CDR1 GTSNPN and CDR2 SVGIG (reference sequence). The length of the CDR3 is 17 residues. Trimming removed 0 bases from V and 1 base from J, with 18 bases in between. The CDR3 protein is CAWSVLQGNGRNTEAFF. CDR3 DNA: TGTGCCTGGAGTGTCCTCCAGGGGAACGGGAGGAACACTGAAGCTTTCTTT.

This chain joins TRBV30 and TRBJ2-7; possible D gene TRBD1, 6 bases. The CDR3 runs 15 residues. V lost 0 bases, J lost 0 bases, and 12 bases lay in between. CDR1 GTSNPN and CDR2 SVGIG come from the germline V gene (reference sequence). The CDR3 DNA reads TGTGCCTGGAGTGTACAGGGCGGTAGCTCCTACGAGCAGTACTTC. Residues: CAWSVQGGSSYEQYF.

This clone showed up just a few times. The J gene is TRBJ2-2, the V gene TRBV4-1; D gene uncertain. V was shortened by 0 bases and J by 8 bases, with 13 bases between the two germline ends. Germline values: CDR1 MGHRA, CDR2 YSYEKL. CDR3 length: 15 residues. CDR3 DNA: TGCGCCAGCAGCCAAGAGGGTCCAGTCGCAGGGGAGCTGTTTTTT. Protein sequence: CASSQEGPVAGELFF.

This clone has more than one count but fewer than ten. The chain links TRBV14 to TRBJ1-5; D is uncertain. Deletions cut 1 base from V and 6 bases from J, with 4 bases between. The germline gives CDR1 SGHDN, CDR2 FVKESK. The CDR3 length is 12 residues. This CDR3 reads CASSQGSQPQHF. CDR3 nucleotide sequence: TGTGCCAGCAGCCAAGGTAGTCAGCCCCAGCATTTT.

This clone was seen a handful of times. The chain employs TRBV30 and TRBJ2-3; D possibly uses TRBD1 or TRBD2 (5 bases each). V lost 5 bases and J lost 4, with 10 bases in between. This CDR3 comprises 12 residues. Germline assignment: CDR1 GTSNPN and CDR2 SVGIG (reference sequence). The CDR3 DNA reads TGTGCCTGGCAGGGTAGCGCAGATACGCAGTATTTT. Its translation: CAWQGSADTQYF.

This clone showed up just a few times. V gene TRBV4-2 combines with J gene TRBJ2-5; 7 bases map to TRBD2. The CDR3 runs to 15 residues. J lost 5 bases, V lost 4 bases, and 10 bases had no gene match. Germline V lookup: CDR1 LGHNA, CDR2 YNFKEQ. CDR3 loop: CASSLTTSAGETQYF. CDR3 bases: TGTGCCAGCAGCCTTACTACTAGCGCAGGCGAGACCCAGTACTTC.

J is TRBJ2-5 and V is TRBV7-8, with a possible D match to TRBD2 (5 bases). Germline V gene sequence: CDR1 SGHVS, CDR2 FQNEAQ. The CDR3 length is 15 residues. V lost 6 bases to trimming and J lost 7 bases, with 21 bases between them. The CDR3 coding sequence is TGTGCCAGCAGTTCGGTACGGGATCCGCGGCGGACCCAGTACTTC. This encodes CASSSVRDPRRTQYF.

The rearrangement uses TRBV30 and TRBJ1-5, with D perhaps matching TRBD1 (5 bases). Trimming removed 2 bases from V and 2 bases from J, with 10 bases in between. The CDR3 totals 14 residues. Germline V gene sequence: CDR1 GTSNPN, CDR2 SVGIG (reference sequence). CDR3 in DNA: TGTGCCTGGAGTCGGGGCACCGGCAATCAGCCCCAGCATTTT. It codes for CAWSRGTGNQPQHF. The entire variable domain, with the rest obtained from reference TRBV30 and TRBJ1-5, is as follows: SQTIHQWPATLVQPVGSPLSLECTVEGTSNPNLYWYRQAAGRGLQLLFYSVGIGQISSEVPQNLSASRPQDRQFILSSKKLLLSDSGFYLCAWSRGTGNQPQHFGDGTRLSIL.

The CDR3 region has the DNA TGTGCCAGCAGTGGGCTAGCGGAAGCCTACGAGCAGTACTTC. It yields the protein CASSGLAEAYEQYF. The J gene is TRBJ2-7, the V gene TRBV6-4; TRBD2 agrees at 7 bases. Germline trimming cut 4 bases from V and 2 bases from J; bases unmatched to any gene: 5. The CDR3 covers 14 residues. Per germline, CDR1 MRHNA and CDR2 SNTAGT.

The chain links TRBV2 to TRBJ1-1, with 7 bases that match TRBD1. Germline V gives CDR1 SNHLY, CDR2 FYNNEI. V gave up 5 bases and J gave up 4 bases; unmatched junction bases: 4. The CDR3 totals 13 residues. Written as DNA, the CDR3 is TGTGCCAGCAGTATGGCAGGGGGCACTGAAGCTTTCTTT. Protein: CASSMAGGTEAFF.

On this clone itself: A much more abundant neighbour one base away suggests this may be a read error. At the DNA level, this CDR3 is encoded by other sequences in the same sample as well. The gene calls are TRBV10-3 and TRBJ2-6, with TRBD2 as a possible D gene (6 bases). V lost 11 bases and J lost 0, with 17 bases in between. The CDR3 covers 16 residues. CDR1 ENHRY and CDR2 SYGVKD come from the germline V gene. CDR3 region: CAVPGLPRSGANVLTF. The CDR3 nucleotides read TGTGCCGTGCCGGGACTTCCCCGCTCTGGGGCCAACGTCCTGACTTTC.

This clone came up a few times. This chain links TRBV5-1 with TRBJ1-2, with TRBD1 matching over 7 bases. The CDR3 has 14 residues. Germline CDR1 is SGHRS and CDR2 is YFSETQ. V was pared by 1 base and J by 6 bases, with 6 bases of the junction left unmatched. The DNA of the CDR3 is TGCGCCAGCAGCTTGACAGGGGAGGCGCATGGCTACACCTTC. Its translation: CASSLTGEAHGYTF.

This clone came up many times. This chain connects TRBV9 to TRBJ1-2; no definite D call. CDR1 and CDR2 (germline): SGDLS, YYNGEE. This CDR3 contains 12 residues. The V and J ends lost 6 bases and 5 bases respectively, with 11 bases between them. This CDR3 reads CASTRTDYGYTF. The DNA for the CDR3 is TGTGCCAGCACCCGGACGGATTATGGCTACACCTTC. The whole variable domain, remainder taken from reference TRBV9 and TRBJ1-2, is DSGVTQTPKHLITATGQRVTLRCSPRSGDLSVYWYQQSLDQGLQFLIQYYNGEERAKGNILERFSAQQFPDLHSELNLSSLELGDSALYFCASTRTDYGYTFGSGTRLTVV.

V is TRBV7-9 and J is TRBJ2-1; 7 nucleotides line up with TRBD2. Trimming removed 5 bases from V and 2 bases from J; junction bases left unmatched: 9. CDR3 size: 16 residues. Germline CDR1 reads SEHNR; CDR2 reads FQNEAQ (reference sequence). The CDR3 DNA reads TGTGCCAGCAGCCGCGGTCCGGGACTAACCTACAATGAGCAGTTCTTC. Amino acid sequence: CASSRGPGLTYNEQFF.

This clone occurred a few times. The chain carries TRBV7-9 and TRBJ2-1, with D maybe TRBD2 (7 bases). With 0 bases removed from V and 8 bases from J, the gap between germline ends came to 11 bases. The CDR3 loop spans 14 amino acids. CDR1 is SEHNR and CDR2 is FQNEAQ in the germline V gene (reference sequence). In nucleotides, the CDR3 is TGTGCCAGCAGCTTAGCGGGGGGGCTCGATGAGCAGTTCTTC. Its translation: CASSLAGGLDEQFF.

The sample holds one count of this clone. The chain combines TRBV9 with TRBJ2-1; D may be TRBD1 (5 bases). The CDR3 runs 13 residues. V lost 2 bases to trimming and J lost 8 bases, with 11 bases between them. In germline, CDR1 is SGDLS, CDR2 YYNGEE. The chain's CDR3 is CASSVGHFDEQFF. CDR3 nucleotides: TGTGCCAGCAGCGTCGGACATTTCGATGAGCAGTTCTTC.

CDR3 DNA: TGTGCCAGCAGCGTAGGTCAGGGTGGGTTTAATGAGCAGTTCTTC. Its translation: CASSVGQGGFNEQFF. The chain is built from TRBV9 and TRBJ2-1; possible D gene TRBD1, 5 bases. Germline V gene sequence: CDR1 SGDLS, CDR2 YYNGEE. Trimming stripped 0 bases from V and 7 bases from J, with 14 bases between. CDR3 size: 15 residues.

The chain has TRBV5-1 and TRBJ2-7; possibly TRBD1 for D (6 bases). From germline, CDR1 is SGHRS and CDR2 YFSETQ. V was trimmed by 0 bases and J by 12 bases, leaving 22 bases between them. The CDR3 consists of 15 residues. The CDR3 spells CASSLDGTPRTRWYF. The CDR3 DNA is TGCGCCAGCAGCTTGGATGGGACACCCCGCACTCGGTGGTACTTC.

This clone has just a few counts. In DNA form, the CDR3 reads TGTGCCATCAGTGAGTCGACTAGGCAGGGAGGCGAAAAACTGTTTTTT. It codes for CAISESTRQGGEKLFF. The chain is built from TRBV10-3 and TRBJ1-4; D is possibly TRBD1 (5 bases). The CDR3 covers 16 residues. Germline CDR1 ENHRY, CDR2 SYGVKD. The V gene lost 0 bases and the J gene lost 8 bases, with 16 bases spanning the gap.

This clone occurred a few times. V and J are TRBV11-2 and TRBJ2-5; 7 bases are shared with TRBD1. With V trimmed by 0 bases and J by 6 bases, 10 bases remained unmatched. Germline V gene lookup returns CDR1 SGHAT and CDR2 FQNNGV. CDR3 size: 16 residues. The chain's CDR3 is CASSLEGQLFQQTQYF. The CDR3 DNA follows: TGTGCCAGCAGCTTAGAGGGACAGCTGTTTCAACAGACCCAGTACTTC.

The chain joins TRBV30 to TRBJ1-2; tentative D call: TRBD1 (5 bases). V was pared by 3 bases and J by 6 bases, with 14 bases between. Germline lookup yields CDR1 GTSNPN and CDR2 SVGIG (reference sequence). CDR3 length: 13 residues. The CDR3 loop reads CAWRGQGVHGYTF. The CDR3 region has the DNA TGTGCCTGGAGGGGGCAGGGAGTCCATGGCTACACCTTC.

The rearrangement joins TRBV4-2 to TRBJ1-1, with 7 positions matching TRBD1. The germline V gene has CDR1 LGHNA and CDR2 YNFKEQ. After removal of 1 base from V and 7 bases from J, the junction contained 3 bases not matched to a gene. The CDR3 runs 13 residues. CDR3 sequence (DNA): TGTGCCAGCAGCCAAGGAACAGGGGTTGAAGCTTTCTTT. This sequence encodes CASSQGTGVEAFF.

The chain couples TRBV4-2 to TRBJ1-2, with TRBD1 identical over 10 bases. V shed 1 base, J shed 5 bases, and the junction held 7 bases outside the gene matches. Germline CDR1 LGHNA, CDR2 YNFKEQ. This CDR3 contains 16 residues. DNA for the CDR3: TGTGCCAGCAGCCAAGTCTTAGGACAGGGGGGATATGGCTACACCTTC. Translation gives CASSQVLGQGGYGYTF.

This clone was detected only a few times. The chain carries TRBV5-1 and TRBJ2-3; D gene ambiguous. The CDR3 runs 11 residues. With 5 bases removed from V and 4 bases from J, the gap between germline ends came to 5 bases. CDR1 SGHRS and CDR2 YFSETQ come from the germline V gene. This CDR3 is CASRQSDTQYF. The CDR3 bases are TGCGCCAGCAGACAATCAGATACGCAGTATTTT.

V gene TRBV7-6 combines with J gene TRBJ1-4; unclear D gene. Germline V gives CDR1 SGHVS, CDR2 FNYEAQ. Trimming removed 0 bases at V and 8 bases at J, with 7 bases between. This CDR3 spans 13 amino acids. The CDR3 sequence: CASSLARREKLFF. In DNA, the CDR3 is TGTGCCAGCAGCTTAGCCCGGCGCGAAAAACTGTTTTTT.

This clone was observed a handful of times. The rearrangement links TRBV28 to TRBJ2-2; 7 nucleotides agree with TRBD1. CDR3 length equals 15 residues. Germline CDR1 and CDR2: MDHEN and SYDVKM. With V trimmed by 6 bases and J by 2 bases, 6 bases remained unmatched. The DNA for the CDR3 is TGTGCCAGCAGCCGAGGGACAGATAACACCGGGGAGCTGTTTTTT. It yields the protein CASSRGTDNTGELFF.

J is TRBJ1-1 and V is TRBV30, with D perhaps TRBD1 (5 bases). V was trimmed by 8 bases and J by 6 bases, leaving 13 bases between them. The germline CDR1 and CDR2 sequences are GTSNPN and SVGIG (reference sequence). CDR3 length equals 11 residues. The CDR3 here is CALRGVAEAFF. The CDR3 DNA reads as TGTGCCCTTAGGGGTGTCGCTGAAGCTTTCTTT.

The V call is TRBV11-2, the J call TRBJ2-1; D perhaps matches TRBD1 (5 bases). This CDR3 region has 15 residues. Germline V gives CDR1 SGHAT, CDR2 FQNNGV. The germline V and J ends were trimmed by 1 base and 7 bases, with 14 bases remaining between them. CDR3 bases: TGTGCCAGCAGCTTAGGACAGTATGAGAGTAATGAGCAGTTCTTC. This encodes CASSLGQYESNEQFF. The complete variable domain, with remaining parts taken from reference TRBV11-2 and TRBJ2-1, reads EAGVAQSPRYKIIEKRQSVAFWCNPISGHATLYWYQQILGQGPKLLIQFQNNGVVDDSQLPKDRFSAERLKGVDSTLKIQPAKLEDSAVYLCASSLGQYESNEQFFGPGTRLTVL.

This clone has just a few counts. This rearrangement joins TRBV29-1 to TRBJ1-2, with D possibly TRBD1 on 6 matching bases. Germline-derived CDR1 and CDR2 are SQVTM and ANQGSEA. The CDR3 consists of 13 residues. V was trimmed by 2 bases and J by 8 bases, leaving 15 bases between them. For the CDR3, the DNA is TGCAGCGTTGAATTGCAGGGGAGTTTCGGCTACACCTTC. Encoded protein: CSVELQGSFGYTF. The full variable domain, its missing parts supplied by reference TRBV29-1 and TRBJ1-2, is SAVISQKPSRDICQRGTSLTIQCQVDSQVTMMFWYRQQPGQSLTLIATANQGSEATYESGFVIDKFPISRPNLTFSTLTVSNMSPEDSSIYLCSVELQGSFGYTFGSGTRLTVV.